These 20 T cell receptor beta chains were sequenced from one sample in a study of T cell responses to AZD1222 COVID-19 vaccine. Some clones are missing from TCRdb's copy, which holds only in-frame ones; the method was immunoSEQ multiplex PCR. The repertoire holds roughly 120,000 clones, with approximately 90% as singletons. This material consisted of peripheral blood, taken on day 0 of AZD1222 vaccination. Every receptor here comes from an adult in good health.

The V gene is TRBV29-1, the J gene TRBJ2-7; 9 bases agree with TRBD1. The CDR3 is 15 amino acids. CDR1 and CDR2 (germline): SQVTM, ANQGSEA. Trimming took 0 bases from V and 2 from J; bases not matched to a gene: 5. The DNA of the CDR3 is TGCAGCGTTGAAGACGGGACAGGGACAGCCTACGAGCAGTACTTC. Translated: CSVEDGTGTAYEQYF.

The genes are TRBV7-9 and TRBJ1-3, with 7 bases matching TRBD1. CDR1 is SEHNR and CDR2 is FQNEAQ in the germline V gene (reference sequence). V dropped 5 bases and J dropped 4; count of bases not matched to a gene: 8. The CDR3 consists of 15 residues. The CDR3 DNA reads TGTGCCAGCAGCCCACCGACAGGGTCCGGAAACACCATATATTTT. Protein sequence: CASSPPTGSGNTIYF.

CDR3 sequence reads: CASSQTGGYAGELFF. CDR3 bases: TGTGCCAGCAGCCAAACAGGGGGATATGCCGGGGAGCTGTTTTTT. This chain uses TRBV11-2 with TRBJ2-2; TRBD1 matches 8 bases. Unmatched junction bases numbered 8, after V lost 5 bases and J lost 6 bases. The germline V gene encodes CDR1 SGHAT and CDR2 FQNNGV. This CDR3 has 15 amino acids.

The J gene is TRBJ2-2, the V gene TRBV5-1, with 7 bases fitting TRBD1. The length of the CDR3 is 16 residues. Germline CDR1 reads SGHRS; CDR2 reads YFSETQ. V trimming: 4 bases; J trimming: 1 base; junction bases outside the gene matches: 7. The DNA of the CDR3 is TGCGCCAGCAGCGACCGGGGACAGATGAACACCGGGGAGCTGTTTTTT. Protein: CASSDRGQMNTGELFF. The whole variable domain, remainder taken from reference TRBV5-1 and TRBJ2-2, is KAGVTQTPRYLIKTRGQQVTLSCSPISGHRSVSWYQQTPGQGLQFLFEYFSETQRNKGNFPGRFSGRQFSNSRSEMNVSTLELGDSALYLCASSDRGQMNTGELFFGEGSRLTVL.

The chain combines TRBV6-4 with TRBJ1-4; 8 bases agree with TRBD1. This CDR3 contains 14 residues. With V trimmed by 4 bases and J by 8 bases, 6 bases remained unmatched. Germline CDR1 reads MRHNA; CDR2 reads SNTAGT. CDR3 amino acids: CASSVGQGGEKLFF. CDR3 in DNA: TGTGCCAGCAGTGTTGGACAGGGAGGAGAAAAACTGTTTTTT.

The J gene is TRBJ1-6, the V gene TRBV5-8; the D gene is possibly TRBD1 (5 bases). The CDR3 contains 17 residues. Trimming stripped 0 bases from V and 0 bases from J, with 10 bases between. The germline V gene encodes CDR1 SGHTS and CDR2 YDEGEE. The CDR3 region is CASSLAPGSSYNSPLHF. CDR3 coding DNA: TGTGCCAGCAGCTTGGCCCCAGGGAGCTCCTATAATTCACCCCTCCACTTT.

This chain joins TRBV30 and TRBJ1-6; TRBD1 is a possible D gene (5 bases). CDR1 and CDR2 from the germline V gene are GTSNPN and SVGIG (reference sequence). The V and J ends lost 8 bases and 7 bases respectively, with 15 bases between them. CDR3 size: 13 residues. The CDR3 bases are TGTGCCCACCGACCGGAGGGGAATTCACCCCTCCACTTT. It specifies CAHRPEGNSPLHF.

This clone showed up just once. The chain recombines TRBV5-5 with TRBJ1-1, with D possibly being TRBD1 (5 bases). Germline loops: CDR1 SGHKS, CDR2 YYEKEE (reference sequence). The CDR3 sequence is 11 residues long. The V end was cut by 0 bases, the J end by 11 bases, with 8 bases between. The CDR3 DNA follows: TGTGCCAGCAGCTTGGTGGGGCCTGCTTTCTTT. It encodes CASSLVGPAFF.

The V gene is TRBV19, the J gene TRBJ1-5; possibly TRBD1 for D (5 bases). The germline V gene has CDR1 LNHDA and CDR2 SQIVND (reference sequence). This CDR3 is 12 amino acids long. Trimming left V 6 bases short and J 3 bases short, with 6 bases between. This CDR3 is CASRGPNQPQHF. The CDR3 DNA reads TGTGCCAGTAGGGGACCCAATCAGCCCCAGCATTTT.

V and J are TRBV6-2 or TRBV6-3 and TRBJ2-1, with TRBD1 matching 7 bases. With V trimmed by 6 bases and J by 8 bases, 4 bases remained unmatched. The CDR3 has 12 amino acids. Per the germline V gene, CDR1 is MNHEY and CDR2 is SVGEGT. CDR3 sequence: CASSRQGYEQFF. In DNA, the CDR3 is TGTGCCAGCAGCCGACAGGGCTATGAGCAGTTCTTC.

V gene TRBV3-1 (or the pseudogene TRBV3-2) combines with J gene TRBJ2-1, with 12 bases lining up with TRBD2. The CDR3 spans 16 residues. V was pared by 3 bases and J by 7 bases, with 7 bases of the junction left unmatched. Germline lookup yields CDR1 LGHDT and CDR2 YNNKEL (reference sequence). CDR3 nucleotides: TGTGCCAGCAGCCAGGCGGGACTAGCGGGTTCTAATGAGCAGTTCTTC. It encodes CASSQAGLAGSNEQFF.

The chain links TRBV6-5 to TRBJ2-7; tentatively, D is TRBD1 (5 bases). Trimming took off 8 bases at V and 3 bases at J, with 11 bases between the two ends. The CDR3 covers 12 residues. Per germline, CDR1 MNHEY and CDR2 SVGAGI. DNA for the CDR3: TGTGCCAGCGGCCAGGGAATCTACGAGCAGTACTTC. Its translation: CASGQGIYEQYF.

This clone has only one observation. This sequence joins TRBV19 and TRBJ1-1; 7 bases are shared with TRBD1. This CDR3 contains 13 residues. V was pared by 9 bases and J by 3 bases, with 7 bases of the junction left unmatched. Germline V gene lookup returns CDR1 LNHDA and CDR2 SQIVND (reference sequence). The CDR3 here is CASRQGGYTEAFF. Written as DNA, the CDR3 is TGTGCCAGCCGACAGGGCGGGTACACTGAAGCTTTCTTT. Full variable domain (missing parts from reference TRBV19 and TRBJ1-1): DGGITQSPKYLFRKEGQNVTLSCEQNLNHDAMYWYRQDPGQGLRLIYYSQIVNDFQKGDIAEGYSVSREKKESFPLTVTSAQKNPTAFYLCASRQGGYTEAFFGQGTRLTVV.

This clone was recorded once. This chain uses TRBV29-1 with TRBJ2-7; D gene unclear. Trimming stripped 4 bases from V and 1 base from J, with 5 bases between. The CDR3 extends over 11 amino acids. In germline, CDR1 is SQVTM, CDR2 ANQGSEA. The CDR3 bases are TGCAGCGTTGGATTTTCCTACGAGCAGTACTTC. Translated: CSVGFSYEQYF.

The rearrangement links TRBV6-2 or TRBV6-3 to TRBJ2-2; perhaps TRBD1 as D (6 bases). CDR3 length: 14 residues. Germline V gene data show CDR1 as MNHEY and CDR2 as SVGEGT. Trimming took 3 bases from V and 3 from J, leaving 8 bases between them. CDR3 sequence (DNA): TGTGCCAGCAGTTATAAGGGGGACACCGGGGAGCTGTTTTTT. It specifies CASSYKGDTGELFF.

The chain's CDR3 is CASWTGRTTEQYF. CDR3 nucleotide sequence: TGTGCCAGCTGGACAGGCCGTACGACCGAGCAGTACTTC. The chain joins TRBV12-3 or TRBV12-4 to TRBJ2-7; 7 bases map to TRBD1. The V segment lost 8 bases and the J segment 6 bases; nucleotides outside the gene matches: 10. This CDR3 comprises 13 residues.

The V and J genes are TRBV19 and TRBJ2-7, with D perhaps being TRBD1 or TRBD2 (6 bases each). Germline V lookup: CDR1 LNHDA, CDR2 SQIVND (reference sequence). This CDR3 is 15 amino acids long. Trimming cost V 3 bases and J 1 base, with 13 bases left between them. In nucleotides, the CDR3 is TGTGCCAGTAGTATTGGGGGGACAACTTCCTACGAGCAGTACTTC. It codes for CASSIGGTTSYEQYF.

The chain employs TRBV11-3 and TRBJ2-7; possibly TRBD2 for D (5 bases). V shed 5 bases and J shed 2 bases, with 10 bases lying between them. The germline gives CDR1 SGHNT, CDR2 YENEEA. This CDR3 region has 13 residues. The CDR3 is CASSRSGAYEQYF. DNA for the CDR3: TGTGCCAGCAGCAGAAGCGGTGCCTACGAGCAGTACTTC.

As for this clone: Other DNA sequences of this sample code for an identical CDR3. V gene TRBV28 combines with J gene TRBJ2-1; unclear D gene. Germline values: CDR1 MDHEN, CDR2 SYDVKM. V gave up 4 bases and J gave up 7 bases, with 8 bases separating them. The CDR3 totals 12 residues. CDR3 region: CASSSLGNEQFF. CDR3 nucleotide sequence: TGTGCCAGCAGTTCCCTGGGGAATGAGCAGTTCTTC.

The J gene is TRBJ1-1, the V gene TRBV28; TRBD1 agrees at 7 bases. Trimming at V came to 5 bases and at J to 0 bases, leaving 9 bases not matched to a gene. The CDR3 contains 16 residues. Per the germline V gene, CDR1 is MDHEN and CDR2 is SYDVKM. CDR3: CASSVPGQSMNTEAFF. The CDR3 bases are TGTGCCAGCAGTGTCCCGGGACAGAGCATGAACACTGAAGCTTTCTTT.